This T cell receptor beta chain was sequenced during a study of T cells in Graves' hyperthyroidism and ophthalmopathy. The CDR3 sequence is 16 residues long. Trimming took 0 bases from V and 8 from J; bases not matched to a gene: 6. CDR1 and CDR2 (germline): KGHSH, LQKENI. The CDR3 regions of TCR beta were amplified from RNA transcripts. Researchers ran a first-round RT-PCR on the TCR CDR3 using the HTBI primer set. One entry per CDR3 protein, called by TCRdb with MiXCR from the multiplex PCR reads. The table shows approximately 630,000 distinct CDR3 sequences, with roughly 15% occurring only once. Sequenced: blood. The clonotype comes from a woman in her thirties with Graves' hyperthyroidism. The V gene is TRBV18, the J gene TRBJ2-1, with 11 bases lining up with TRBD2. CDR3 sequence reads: CASSPPLAGGMDEQFF. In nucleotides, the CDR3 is TGTGCCAGCTCACCACCCTTAGCGGGAGGGATGGATGAGCAGTTCTTC.